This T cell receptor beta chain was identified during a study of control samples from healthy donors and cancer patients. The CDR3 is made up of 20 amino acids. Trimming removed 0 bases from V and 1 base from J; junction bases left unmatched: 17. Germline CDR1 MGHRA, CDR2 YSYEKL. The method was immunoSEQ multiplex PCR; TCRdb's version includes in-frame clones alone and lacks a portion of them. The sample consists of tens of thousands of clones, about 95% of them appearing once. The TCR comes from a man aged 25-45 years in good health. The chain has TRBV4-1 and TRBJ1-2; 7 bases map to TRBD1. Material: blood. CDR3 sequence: CASSQDQRGGDRTFNYGYTF. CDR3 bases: TGCGCCAGCAGCCAAGACCAAAGAGGGGGGGACAGAACTTTTAACTATGGCTACACCTTC.